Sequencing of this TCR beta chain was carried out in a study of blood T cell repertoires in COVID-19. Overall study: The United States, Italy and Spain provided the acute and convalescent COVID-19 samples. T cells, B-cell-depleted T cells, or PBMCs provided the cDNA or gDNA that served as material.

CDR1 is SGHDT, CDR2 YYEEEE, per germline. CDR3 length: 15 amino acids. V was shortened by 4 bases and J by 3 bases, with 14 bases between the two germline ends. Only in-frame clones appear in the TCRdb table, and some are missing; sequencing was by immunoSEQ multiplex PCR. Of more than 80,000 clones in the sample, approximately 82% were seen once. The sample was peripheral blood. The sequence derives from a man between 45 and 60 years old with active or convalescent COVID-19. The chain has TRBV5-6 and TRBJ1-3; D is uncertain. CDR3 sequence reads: CASSTRGFGGNTIYF. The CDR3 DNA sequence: TGTGCCAGCAGCACGCGAGGGTTTGGTGGAAACACCATATATTTT.